These T cell receptor beta chains were read from a single sample in a study of cytomegalovirus exposure and HLA in healthy donors. Measured with immunoSEQ multiplex PCR; TCRdb has only the in-frame clones, and not every one. The sample includes around 150,000 clones, roughly 76% of them seen just once. Material for sequencing was PBMCs. The receptors were gathered from a human donor in good health. The CDR3 runs from the conserved cysteine through the conserved F or W. A D gene is named only where the DNA matches it firmly. Rows give clone size only sometimes, using once, few, many, or a class for an expanded clone.

abundance	v_gene	j_gene	d_gene	CDR3aa	CDR3nt
-	TRBV7-2	TRBJ2-1	-	CASSLGSQYRENEQFF	TGTGCCAGCAGCTTAGGATCTCAGTACAGGGAGAATGAGCAGTTCTTC
-	TRBV7-2	TRBJ2-7	TRBD1	CASSRTGIGSEQYF	TGTGCCAGCAGCAGGACAGGTATCGGCTCCGAGCAGTACTTC
-	TRBV18	TRBJ2-7	TRBD1	CASSTGSGQSDEQYF	TGTGCCAGCTCAACAGGCTCGGGACAGAGCGACGAGCAGTACTTC
-	TRBV2	TRBJ1-4	TRBD1	CASVQTGRNEKLFF	TGTGCCAGCGTCCAGACAGGGAGGAATGAAAAACTGTTTTTT
-	TRBV7-6	TRBJ2-1	TRBD2	CASSSSISGGASYNEQFF	TGTGCCAGCAGCTCTAGTATTAGCGGGGGGGCATCTTACAATGAGCAGTTCTTC
-	TRBV5-6	TRBJ1-4	TRBD1	CASSLGTGRRANEKLFF	TGTGCCAGCAGCTTAGGGACAGGAAGGAGGGCTAATGAAAAACTGTTTTTT
-	TRBV19	TRBJ1-2	TRBD1	CASRHRGADYGYTF	TGTGCCAGTAGACACAGGGGCGCCGACTATGGCTACACCTTC
-	TRBV9	TRBJ2-2	TRBD1	CASSVAGGRGHTGELFF	TGTGCCAGCAGCGTAGCTGGAGGCAGGGGGCACACCGGGGAGCTGTTTTTT
-	TRBV5-1	TRBJ2-1	TRBD1	CASSLDQGQNNEQFF	TGCGCCAGCAGCTTGGACCAGGGACAGAACAATGAGCAGTTCTTC
few	TRBV6-1	TRBJ2-3	-	CASRSTVGYADTQYF	TGTGCCAGCAGAAGCACAGTCGGTTACGCAGATACGCAGTATTTT
-	TRBV29-1	TRBJ2-3	TRBD2	CSVATSVDTQYF	TGCAGCGTTGCGACTAGCGTTGATACGCAGTATTTT
-	TRBV7-6	TRBJ2-5	-	CASSLYGRETQYF	TGTGCCAGCAGCTTATATGGCAGGGAGACCCAGTACTTC
few	TRBV4-1	TRBJ2-7	-	CASSQRDGYEQYF	TGCGCCAGCAGCCAGCGGGACGGCTACGAGCAGTACTTC
-	TRBV20-1	TRBJ2-7	-	CSARLGYEQYF	TGCAGTGCTAGACTCGGTTACGAGCAGTACTTC
-	TRBV6-6	TRBJ1-2	-	CASSYSTDLYGYTF	TGTGCCAGCAGTTACTCCACAGACCTCTATGGCTACACCTTC
-	TRBV5-1	TRBJ2-7	-	CASSLQTGYEQYF	TGCGCCAGCAGCTTACAGACAGGCTACGAGCAGTACTTC
few	TRBV2	TRBJ2-5	-	CASITGETQYF	TGTGCCAGCATTACCGGGGAGACCCAGTACTTC
few	TRBV5-1	TRBJ2-7	-	CASSSDREGEQYF	TGCGCCAGCAGTTCGGACAGGGAGGGCGAGCAGTACTTC
-	TRBV27	TRBJ2-3	TRBD2	CASSLGLAGISTDTQYF	TGTGCCAGCAGTTTGGGACTAGCGGGGATAAGCACAGATACGCAGTATTTT
-	TRBV5-4	TRBJ2-7	TRBD1	CASSFDRDGSPYF	TGTGCCAGCAGCTTTGACAGGGACGGCTCGCCGTACTTC
-	TRBV11-3	TRBJ1-1	-	CASSLDREVAALINTEAFF	TGTGCCAGCAGCTTAGATCGCGAAGTCGCGGCCCTCATAAACACTGAAGCTTTCTTT
-	TRBV6-5	TRBJ2-7	TRBD1	CASRRDRGSEQYF	TGTGCCAGCAGGAGGGACAGGGGGAGCGAGCAGTACTTC
-	TRBV7-6	TRBJ2-5	TRBD2	CASSLWTSGGLQETQYF	TGTGCCAGCAGCTTATGGACTAGCGGGGGGCTTCAAGAGACCCAGTACTTC
-	TRBV19	TRBJ1-4	-	CASSWTGELFF	TGTGCCAGTAGTTGGACTGGGGAACTGTTTTTT
-	TRBV6-6	TRBJ1-3	TRBD1	CASSSTGTNSGNTIYF	TGTGCCAGCAGTTCGACAGGGACGAACTCTGGAAACACCATATATTTT
-	TRBV2	TRBJ1-2	TRBD1	CASSGSGTGAHYGYTF	TGTGCCAGCAGTGGGTCGGGGACAGGGGCGCACTATGGCTACACCTTC
-	TRBV4-1	TRBJ2-3	TRBD2	CASSQGLAGFTDTQYF	TGCGCCAGCAGCCAAGGACTAGCGGGGTTCACAGATACGCAGTATTTT
-	TRBV27	TRBJ1-1	-	CASSFLAGAEAFF	TGTGCCAGCAGTTTTTTGGCGGGGGCTGAAGCTTTCTTT
-	TRBV9	TRBJ2-3	TRBD1	CASSVYGDRGQDTQYF	TGTGCCAGCAGCGTATATGGGGACAGGGGGCAGGATACGCAGTATTTT
once	TRBV9	TRBJ1-6	-	CASSPGSRNSPLHF	TGTGCCAGCAGCCCGGGGAGTCGTAATTCACCCCTCCACTTT
-	TRBV6-1	TRBJ1-5	-	CASSEMAVAQPQHF	TGTGCCAGCAGTGAAATGGCAGTCGCTCAGCCCCAGCATTTT
-	TRBV4-3	TRBJ1-4	-	CASSQEPGRGEKLFF	TGCGCCAGCAGCCAAGAACCAGGGCGGGGCGAAAAACTGTTTTTT
-	TRBV10-2	TRBJ1-1	-	CASSDIRDTVNTEAFF	TGCGCCAGCAGTGATATCCGGGACACTGTGAACACTGAAGCTTTCTTT
-	TRBV7-2	TRBJ2-5	TRBD1	CASSRDRGRRQETQYF	TGTGCCAGCAGCCGGGACAGGGGGAGGAGGCAAGAGACCCAGTACTTC
-	TRBV7-9	TRBJ2-3	TRBD2	CASSLALLTSGDTDTQYF	TGTGCCAGCAGCTTAGCGCTTCTGACTAGCGGGGACACAGATACGCAGTATTTT
-	TRBV5-6	TRBJ1-5	-	CASSLDGQGLDQPQHF	TGTGCCAGCAGCTTGGACGGGCAGGGGCTGGATCAGCCCCAGCATTTT
-	TRBV15	TRBJ1-5	-	CATSTTSQAQHF	TGTGCCACCAGCACCACCTCTCAGGCCCAGCATTTT
once	TRBV5-6	TRBJ1-6	TRBD1	CASSSWDRDSPLHF	TGTGCCAGCAGCTCGTGGGACAGGGATTCACCCCTCCACTTT
-	TRBV7-9	TRBJ1-3	-	CASSSRTAGNTIYF	TGTGCCAGCAGCTCACGGACAGCTGGAAACACCATATATTTT
-	TRBV19	TRBJ2-4	TRBD2	CASMAAGASLAKNIQYF	TGTGCCAGTATGGCAGCGGGGGCCTCGCTAGCCAAAAACATTCAGTACTTC
-	TRBV29-1	TRBJ2-7	TRBD1	CSPRTGDSIYEQYF	TGCAGCCCAAGGACAGGGGACTCGATATACGAGCAGTACTTC
medium-sized	TRBV6-1	TRBJ2-3	TRBD2	CASVSASGVGDTQYF	TGTGCCAGCGTCTCGGCTAGCGGGGTAGGAGATACGCAGTATTTT
-	TRBV6-1	TRBJ1-4	-	CASSEALLGTYATNEKLFF	TGTGCCAGCAGTGAAGCGCTTCTAGGTACTTATGCAACTAATGAAAAACTGTTTTTT
-	TRBV4-3	TRBJ2-7	TRBD2	CASSQDTSGDLYEQYF	TGCGCCAGCAGCCAAGATACTAGCGGGGATTTGTACGAGCAGTACTTC
-	TRBV14	TRBJ2-7	-	CASSRTDSPYSYEQYF	TGTGCCAGCAGCCGAACGGACAGTCCATACTCCTACGAGCAGTACTTC
-	TRBV6-5	TRBJ2-7	-	CASSYSTRGSEQYF	TGTGCCAGCAGTTACTCGACACGGGGATCCGAGCAGTACTTC
-	TRBV6-5	TRBJ1-2	TRBD1	CASSSKGQGSRYGYTF	TGTGCCAGCAGTTCAAAAGGACAGGGATCGAGATATGGCTACACCTTC
-	TRBV7-2	TRBJ1-3	-	CASSSSPRGRGNTIYF	TGTGCCAGCAGCTCAAGCCCCAGGGGCCGGGGAAACACCATATATTTT